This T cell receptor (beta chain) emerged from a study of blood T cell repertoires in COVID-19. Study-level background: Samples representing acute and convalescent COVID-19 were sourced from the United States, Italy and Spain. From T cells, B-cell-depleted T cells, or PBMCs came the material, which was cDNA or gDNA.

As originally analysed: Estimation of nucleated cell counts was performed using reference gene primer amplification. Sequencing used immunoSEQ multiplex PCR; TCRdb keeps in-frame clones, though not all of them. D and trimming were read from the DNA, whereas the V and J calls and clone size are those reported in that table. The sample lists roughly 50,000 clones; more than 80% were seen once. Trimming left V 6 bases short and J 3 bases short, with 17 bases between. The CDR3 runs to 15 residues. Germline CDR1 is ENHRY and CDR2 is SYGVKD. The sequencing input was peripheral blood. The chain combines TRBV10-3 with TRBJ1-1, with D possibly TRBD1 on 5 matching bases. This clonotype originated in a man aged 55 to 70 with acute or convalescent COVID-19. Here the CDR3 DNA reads TGTGCCATCAGGGGGAGGGAGGGGCGCGACACTGAAGCTTTCTTT. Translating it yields CAIRGREGRDTEAFF.